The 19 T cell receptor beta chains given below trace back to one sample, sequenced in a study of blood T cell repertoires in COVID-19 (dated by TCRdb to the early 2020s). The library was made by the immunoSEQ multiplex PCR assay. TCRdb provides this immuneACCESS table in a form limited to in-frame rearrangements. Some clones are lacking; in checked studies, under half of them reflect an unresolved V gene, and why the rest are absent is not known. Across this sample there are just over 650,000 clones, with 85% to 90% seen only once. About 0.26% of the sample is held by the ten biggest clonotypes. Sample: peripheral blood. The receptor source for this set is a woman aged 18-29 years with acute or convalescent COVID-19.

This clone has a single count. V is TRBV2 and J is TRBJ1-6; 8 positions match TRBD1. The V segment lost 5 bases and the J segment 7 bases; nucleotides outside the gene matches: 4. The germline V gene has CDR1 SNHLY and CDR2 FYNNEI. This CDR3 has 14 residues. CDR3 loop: CASSPDRVNSPLHF. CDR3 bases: TGTGCCAGCAGTCCGGACAGGGTGAATTCACCCCTCCACTTT.

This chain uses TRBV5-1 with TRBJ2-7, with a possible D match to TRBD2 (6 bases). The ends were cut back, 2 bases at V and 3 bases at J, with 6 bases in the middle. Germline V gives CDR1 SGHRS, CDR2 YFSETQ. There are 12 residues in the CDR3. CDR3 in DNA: TGCGCCAGCAGCTTCGGGGGCTACGAGCAGTACTTC. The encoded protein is CASSFGGYEQYF.

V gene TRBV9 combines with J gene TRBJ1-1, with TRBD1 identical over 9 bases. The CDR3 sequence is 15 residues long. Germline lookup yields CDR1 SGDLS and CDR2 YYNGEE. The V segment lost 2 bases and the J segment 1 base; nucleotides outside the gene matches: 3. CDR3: CASSVTGGWNTEAFF. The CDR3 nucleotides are TGTGCCAGCAGCGTCACAGGGGGCTGGAACACTGAAGCTTTCTTT.

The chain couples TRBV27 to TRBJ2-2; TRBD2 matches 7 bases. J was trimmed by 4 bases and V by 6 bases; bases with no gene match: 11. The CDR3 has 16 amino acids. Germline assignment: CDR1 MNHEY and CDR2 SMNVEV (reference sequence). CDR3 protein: CASSRTPGLFTGELFF. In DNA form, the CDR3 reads TGTGCCAGCAGCCGGACCCCGGGACTATTCACCGGGGAGCTGTTTTTT.

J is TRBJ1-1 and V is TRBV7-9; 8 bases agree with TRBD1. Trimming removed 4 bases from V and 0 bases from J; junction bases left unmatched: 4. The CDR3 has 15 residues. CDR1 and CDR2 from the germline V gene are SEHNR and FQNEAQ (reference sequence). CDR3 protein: CASSSETGVNTEAFF. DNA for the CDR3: TGTGCCAGCAGCTCCGAGACAGGGGTGAACACTGAAGCTTTCTTT. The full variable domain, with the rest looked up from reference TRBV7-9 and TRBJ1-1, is DTGVSQNPRHKITKRGQNVTFRCDPISEHNRLYWYRQTLGQGPEFLTYFQNEAQLEKSRLLSDRFSAERPKGSFSTLEIQRTEQGDSAMYLCASSSETGVNTEAFFGQGTRLTVV.

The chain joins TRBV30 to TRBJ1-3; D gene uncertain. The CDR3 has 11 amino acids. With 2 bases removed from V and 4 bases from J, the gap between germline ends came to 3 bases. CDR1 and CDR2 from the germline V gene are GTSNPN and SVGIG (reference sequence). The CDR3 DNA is TGTGCCTGGAGTCGGGGAAACACCATATATTTT. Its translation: CAWSRGNTIYF.

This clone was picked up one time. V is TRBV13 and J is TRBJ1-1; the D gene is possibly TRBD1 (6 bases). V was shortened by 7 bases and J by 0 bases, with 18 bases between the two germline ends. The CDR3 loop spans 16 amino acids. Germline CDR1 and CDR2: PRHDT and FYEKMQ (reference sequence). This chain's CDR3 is CASTTGQLNMNTEAFF. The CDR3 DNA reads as TGTGCCAGCACCACCGGACAGTTGAACATGAACACTGAAGCTTTCTTT. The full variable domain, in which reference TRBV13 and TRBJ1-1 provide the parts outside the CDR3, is AAGVIQSPRHLIKEKRETATLKCYPIPRHDTVYWYQQGPGQDPQFLISFYEKMQSDKGSIPDRFSAQQFSDYHSELNMSSLELGDSALYFCASTTGQLNMNTEAFFGQGTRLTVV.

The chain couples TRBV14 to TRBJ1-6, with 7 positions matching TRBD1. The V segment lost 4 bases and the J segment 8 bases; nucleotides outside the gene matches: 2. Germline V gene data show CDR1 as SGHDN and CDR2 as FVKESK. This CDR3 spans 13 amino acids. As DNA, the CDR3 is TGTGCCAGCAGCCGTCAGGGGGATTCACCCCTCCACTTT. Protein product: CASSRQGDSPLHF.

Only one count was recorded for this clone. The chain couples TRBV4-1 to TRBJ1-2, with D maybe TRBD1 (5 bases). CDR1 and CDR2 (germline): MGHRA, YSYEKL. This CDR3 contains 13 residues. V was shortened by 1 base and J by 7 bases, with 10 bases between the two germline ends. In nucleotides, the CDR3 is TGCGCCAGCAGCCAAGGTGGGGGGTCTGGCTACACCTTC. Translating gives CASSQGGGSGYTF.

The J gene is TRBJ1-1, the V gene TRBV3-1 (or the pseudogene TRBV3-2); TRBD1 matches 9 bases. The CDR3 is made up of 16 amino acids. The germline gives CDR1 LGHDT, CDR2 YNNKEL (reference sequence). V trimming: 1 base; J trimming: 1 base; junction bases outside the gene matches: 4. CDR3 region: CASSQVTGGKNTEAFF. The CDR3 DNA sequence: TGTGCCAGCAGCCAAGTAACAGGGGGCAAGAACACTGAAGCTTTCTTT.

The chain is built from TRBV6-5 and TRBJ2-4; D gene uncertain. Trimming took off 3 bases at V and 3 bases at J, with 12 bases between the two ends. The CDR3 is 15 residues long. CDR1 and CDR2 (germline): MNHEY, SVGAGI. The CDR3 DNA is TGTGCCAGCAGTTATCGAAATCCCAGCAAAAACATTCAGTACTTC. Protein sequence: CASSYRNPSKNIQYF.

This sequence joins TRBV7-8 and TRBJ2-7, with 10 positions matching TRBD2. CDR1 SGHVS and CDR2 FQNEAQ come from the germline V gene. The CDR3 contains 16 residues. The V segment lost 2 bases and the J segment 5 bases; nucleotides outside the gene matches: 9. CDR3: CASSLLASGGRHEQYF. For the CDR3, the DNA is TGTGCCAGCAGCTTATTGGCTAGCGGGGGCCGCCACGAGCAGTACTTC. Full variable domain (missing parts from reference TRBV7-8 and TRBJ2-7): GAGVSQSPRYKVAKRGQDVALRCDPISGHVSLFWYQQALGQGPEFLTYFQNEAQLDKSGLPSDRFFAERPEGSVSTLKIQRTQQEDSAVYLCASSLLASGGRHEQYFGPGTRLTVT.

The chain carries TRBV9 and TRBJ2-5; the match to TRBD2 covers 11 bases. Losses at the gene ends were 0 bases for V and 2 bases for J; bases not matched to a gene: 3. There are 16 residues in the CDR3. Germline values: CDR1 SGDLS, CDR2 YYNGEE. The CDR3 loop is CASSVGASGGQETQYF. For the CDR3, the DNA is TGTGCCAGCAGCGTAGGGGCTAGCGGGGGGCAAGAGACCCAGTACTTC.

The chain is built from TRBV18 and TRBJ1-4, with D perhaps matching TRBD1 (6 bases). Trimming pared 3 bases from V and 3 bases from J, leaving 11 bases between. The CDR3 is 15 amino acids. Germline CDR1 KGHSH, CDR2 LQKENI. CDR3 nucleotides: TGTGCCAGCTCACCCCCAGGGGCGGCTAATGAAAAACTGTTTTTT. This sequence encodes CASSPPGAANEKLFF.

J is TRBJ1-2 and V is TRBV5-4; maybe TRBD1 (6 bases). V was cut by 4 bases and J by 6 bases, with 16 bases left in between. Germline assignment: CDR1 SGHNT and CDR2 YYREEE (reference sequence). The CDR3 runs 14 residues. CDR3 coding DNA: TGTGCCAGCAGCAGGGCAGGGGCAGGGGATGGCTACACCTTC. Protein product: CASSRAGAGDGYTF.

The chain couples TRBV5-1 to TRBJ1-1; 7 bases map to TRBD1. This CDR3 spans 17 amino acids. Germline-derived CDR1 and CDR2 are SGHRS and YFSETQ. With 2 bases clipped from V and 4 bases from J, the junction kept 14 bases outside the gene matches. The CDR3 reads CASSLVQSTDRVTEAFF. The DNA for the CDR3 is TGCGCCAGCAGCTTAGTCCAGTCCACCGACAGGGTCACTGAAGCTTTCTTT.

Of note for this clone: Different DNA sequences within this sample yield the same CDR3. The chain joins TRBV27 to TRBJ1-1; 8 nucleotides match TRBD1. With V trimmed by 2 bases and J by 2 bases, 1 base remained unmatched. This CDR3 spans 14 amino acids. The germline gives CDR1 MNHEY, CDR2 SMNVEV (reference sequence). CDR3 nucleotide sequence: TGTGCCAGCAGTTTAGGGACAGGTAACACTGAAGCTTTCTTT. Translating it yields CASSLGTGNTEAFF.

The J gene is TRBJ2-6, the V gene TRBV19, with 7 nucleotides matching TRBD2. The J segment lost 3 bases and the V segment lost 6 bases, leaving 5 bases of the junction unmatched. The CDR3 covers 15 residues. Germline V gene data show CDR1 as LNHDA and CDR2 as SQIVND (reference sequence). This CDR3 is CASSRGGVGANVLTF. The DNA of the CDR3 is TGTGCCAGTAGCCGGGGAGGGGTTGGGGCCAACGTCCTGACTTTC.

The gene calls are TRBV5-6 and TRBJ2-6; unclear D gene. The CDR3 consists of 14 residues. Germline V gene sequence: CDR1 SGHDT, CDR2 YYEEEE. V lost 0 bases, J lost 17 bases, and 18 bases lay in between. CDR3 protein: CASSLGAGQKVMTF. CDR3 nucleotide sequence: TGTGCCAGCAGCTTGGGGGCAGGTCAAAAGGTAATGACTTTC.